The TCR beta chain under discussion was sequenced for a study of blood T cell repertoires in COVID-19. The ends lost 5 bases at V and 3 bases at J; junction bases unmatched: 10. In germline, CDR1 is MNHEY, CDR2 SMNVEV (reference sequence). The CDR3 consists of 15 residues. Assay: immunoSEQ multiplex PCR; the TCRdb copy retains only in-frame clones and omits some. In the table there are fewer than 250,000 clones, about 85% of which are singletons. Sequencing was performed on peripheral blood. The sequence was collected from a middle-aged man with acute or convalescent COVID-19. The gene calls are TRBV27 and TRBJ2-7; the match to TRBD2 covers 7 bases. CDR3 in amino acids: CASSPPGRGFYEQYF. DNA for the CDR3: TGTGCCAGCAGTCCCCCGGGGCGGGGGTTCTACGAGCAGTACTTC.